The present TCR beta chain was sequenced within a study of identifying expanded T cells in peripheral blood. Study outcomes and limitations: Over approximately two and four weeks, about 15 and 18 clones changed, versus 1.2 between replicates.

Details on this clone: Its antigen remains unidentified.

This CDR3 is 12 amino acids long. Germline V lookup: CDR1 MNHEY, CDR2 SMNVEV (reference sequence). Trimming stripped 3 bases from V and 5 bases from J, with 7 bases between. Libraries were prepared by immunoSEQ multiplex PCR; TCRdb keeps only in-frame clonotypes and omits some of them. This table holds 95,000 to 100,000 clones, around nine tenths found once. Sequencing used blood. The source is a person aged 18 to 69 in good health. The chain recombines TRBV27 with TRBJ1-1; D gene unclear. CDR3 in amino acids: CASSFRATEAFF. In nucleotides, the CDR3 is TGTGCCAGCAGTTTTAGGGCGACTGAAGCTTTCTTT.